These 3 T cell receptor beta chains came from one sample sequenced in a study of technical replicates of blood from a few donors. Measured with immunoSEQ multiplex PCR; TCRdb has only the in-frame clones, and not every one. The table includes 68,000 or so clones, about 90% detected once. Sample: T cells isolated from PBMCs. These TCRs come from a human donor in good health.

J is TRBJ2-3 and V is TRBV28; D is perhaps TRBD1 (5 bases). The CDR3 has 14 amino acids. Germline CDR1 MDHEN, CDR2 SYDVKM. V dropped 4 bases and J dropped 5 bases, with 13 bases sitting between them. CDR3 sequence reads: CASSSWGRGDTQYF. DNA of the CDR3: TGTGCCAGCAGTTCTTGGGGTAGGGGAGATACGCAGTATTTT.

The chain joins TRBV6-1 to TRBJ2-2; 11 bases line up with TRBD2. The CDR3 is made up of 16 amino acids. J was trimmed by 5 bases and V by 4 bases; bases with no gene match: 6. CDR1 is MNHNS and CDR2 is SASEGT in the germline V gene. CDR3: CASSATSGRGTGELFF. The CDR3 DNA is TGTGCCAGCAGTGCTACTAGCGGGAGAGGTACCGGGGAGCTGTTTTTT.

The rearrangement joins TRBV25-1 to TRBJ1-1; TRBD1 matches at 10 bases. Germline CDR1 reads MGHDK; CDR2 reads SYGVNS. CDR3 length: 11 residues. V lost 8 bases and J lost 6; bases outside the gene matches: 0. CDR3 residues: CASGTGAEAFF. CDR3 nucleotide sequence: TGTGCCAGCGGGACAGGGGCTGAAGCTTTCTTT.